This TCR beta chain was recovered during a study of cytomegalovirus exposure and HLA in healthy donors. Study results and caveats: When the data were analyzed later, several of the most significant clusters appeared to be linked to common viral pathogens. What a later analysis reportedly showed was that an Asian-associated ancestry cluster had fewer N-insertions than the approximately 700-donor mean. Most TCR sequences were uncommon, yet certain public TCRs appeared in many donors.

Germline V gene data show CDR1 as SGHVS and CDR2 as FQNEAQ. The CDR3 is 14 amino acids. The ends were cut back, 2 bases at V and 4 bases at J, with 9 bases in the middle. Use of 60 Vbeta and 13 Jbeta primers characterized the PCR. The table came from immunoSEQ multiplex PCR; TCRdb's copy has only in-frame clones and leaves some out. The top ten hold about 2.2% of the sample, which has 140,000 to 150,000 clones, around 78% seen once. For this clone: Its target is unknown.

Sequencing input: PBMCs. V and J are TRBV7-8 and TRBJ1-5; tentatively, D is TRBD1 (6 bases). This clonotype was sampled from a young woman in good health and CMV-seropositive. CDR3 protein: CASSLLTGNQPQHF. In nucleotides, the CDR3 is TGTGCCAGCAGCTTACTTACAGGGAATCAGCCCCAGCATTTT.